This T cell receptor (beta chain) was found in a study of glioma-infiltrating T cells after dendritic cell vaccination (dated by TCRdb to about 2016). With regard to the full study: A cohort of 15 glioblastoma patients from Phase I and II dendritic cell vaccination trials was included, of whom 9 were newly diagnosed and 6 had recurrent disease. Survival after dendritic cell vaccination was correlated with TCR sequencing metrics, including TIL content and tumor-blood repertoire overlap. Autologous tumor lysate-pulsed dendritic cell vaccination was administered to the patients between about 2003 and 2012. To make the vaccine, monocyte-derived dendritic cells were cultured for approximately 7 days with IL-4 and GM-CSF and then pulsed overnight with autologous tumor lysate. Each patient was given three intradermal dendritic cell vaccine injections, spaced two weeks apart, in the arm below the axilla. Deep sequencing of TCR beta CDR3 regions was used to quantify tumor-infiltrating lymphocyte content and compare tumor and blood repertoires in dendritic cell-vaccinated glioblastoma patients.

Comments on this clone: It has no known antigen specificity. It has no much larger one-base neighbor in the sample; base qualities were not kept.

V drops 3 bases and J drops 3 bases, leaving 12 bases in between. Including cysteine and phenylalanine, the CDR3 has 14 amino acids. The DNA shown is the 42-base CDR3, in frame from base 1. CDR1 and CDR2 were assigned from the germline V gene as SGHAT and FQNNGV. Results the study describes overall, beyond this receptor: After dendritic cell vaccination, a higher estimated pretreatment TIL content predicted longer time to progression and overall survival. The cohort was small and heterogeneous, and full blood and tumor sets were available for few patients, with initial-recurrent tumor pairs available for even fewer patients. The three-group TCR overlap response model was described as speculative and requiring prospective validation. TCR clonality showed no direct relationship with survival, which suggests that a diverse polyclonal response may matter.

What this sample's time point label stands for: after dendritic cell vaccination, including at tumor progression/relapse. Patients were selected on the basis of adequate residual fresh-frozen tumor tissue and more than two years of available survival data. Molecular status otherwise varied across the glioblastoma patients, but none of them carried an isocitrate dehydrogenase mutation. PBMC were collected before vaccination, two weeks after the third vaccination, and at tumor progression if progression occurred. The Qiagen DNeasy Blood extraction Kit was used to extract genomic DNA. Using the immunoSEQ assay, TCRB CDR3 regions were amplified from around 2 micrograms of genomic DNA, or from all available DNA when less than that was on hand. The multiplex PCR relied on 60 forward primers for TCR V beta segments and 13 reverse primers for J beta segments. To estimate reads per starting template, synthetic control templates were spiked into each sample at limiting dilution. The Illumina HiSeq System generated sequencing reads of 87 bp. In the source study's methods: PCR and sequencing errors were removed by a nearest neighbor algorithm that merged closely related sequences. TCR overlap was defined as the percentage of unique tumor TCR beta sequences that were also found in the peripheral blood of the same patient. TCRdb took this table from immuneACCESS and kept in-frame rearrangements with V and J called. Such tables lack part of the clones; where checked against another copy, unresolved V genes explain under half of the gap, and the rest is unexplained. V and J calls and clone size are those listed in that table; D and trimming were worked out from the DNA. This sample is represented by roughly 62,000 clones; approximately 80% of them were singletons. About a sixth of the sample lies in the top ten.

The TCR originated in a human donor with glioblastoma. Sequences were derived from blood, sampled after dendritic cell vaccination. This chain is built from TRBV11-2 and TRBJ2-7, and possibly TRBD1, on 6 matching bases. This receptor carries the CDR3 CASSFGAGDYEQYF. The bases read TGTGCCAGCAGCTTCGGGGCAGGGGACTACGAGCAGTACTTC.